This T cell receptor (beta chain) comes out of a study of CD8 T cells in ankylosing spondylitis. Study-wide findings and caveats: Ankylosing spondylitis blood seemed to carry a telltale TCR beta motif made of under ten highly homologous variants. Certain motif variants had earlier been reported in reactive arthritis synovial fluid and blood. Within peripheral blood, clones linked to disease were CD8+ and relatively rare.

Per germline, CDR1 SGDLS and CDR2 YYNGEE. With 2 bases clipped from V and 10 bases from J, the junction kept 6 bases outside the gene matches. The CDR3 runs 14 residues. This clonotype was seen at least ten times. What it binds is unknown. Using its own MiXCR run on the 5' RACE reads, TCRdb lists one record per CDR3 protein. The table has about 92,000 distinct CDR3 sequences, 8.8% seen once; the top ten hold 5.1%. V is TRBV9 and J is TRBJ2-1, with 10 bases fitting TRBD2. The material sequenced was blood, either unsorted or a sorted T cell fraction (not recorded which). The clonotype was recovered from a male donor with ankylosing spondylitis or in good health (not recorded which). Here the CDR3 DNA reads TGTGCCAGCAGCGTGAGTCTAGCGGGGGTCGAGCAGTTCTTC. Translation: CASSVSLAGVEQFF.